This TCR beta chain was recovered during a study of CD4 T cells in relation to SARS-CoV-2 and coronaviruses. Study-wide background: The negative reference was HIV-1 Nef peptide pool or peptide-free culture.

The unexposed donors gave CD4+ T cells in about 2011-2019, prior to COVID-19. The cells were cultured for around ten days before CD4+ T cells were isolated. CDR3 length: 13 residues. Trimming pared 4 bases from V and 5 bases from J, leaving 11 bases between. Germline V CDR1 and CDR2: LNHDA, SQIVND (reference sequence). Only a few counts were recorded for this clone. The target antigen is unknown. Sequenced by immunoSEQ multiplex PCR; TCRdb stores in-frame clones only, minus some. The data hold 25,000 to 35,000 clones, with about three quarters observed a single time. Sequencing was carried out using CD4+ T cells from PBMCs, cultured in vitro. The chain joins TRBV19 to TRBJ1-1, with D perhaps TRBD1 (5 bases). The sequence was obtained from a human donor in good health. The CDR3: CASSRRGMTEAFF. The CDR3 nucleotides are TGTGCCAGTAGTAGGAGGGGTATGACTGAAGCTTTCTTT. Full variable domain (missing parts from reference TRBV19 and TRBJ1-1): DGGITQSPKYLFRKEGQNVTLSCEQNLNHDAMYWYRQDPGQGLRLIYYSQIVNDFQKGDIAEGYSVSREKKESFPLTVTSAQKNPTAFYLCASSRRGMTEAFFGQGTRLTVV.